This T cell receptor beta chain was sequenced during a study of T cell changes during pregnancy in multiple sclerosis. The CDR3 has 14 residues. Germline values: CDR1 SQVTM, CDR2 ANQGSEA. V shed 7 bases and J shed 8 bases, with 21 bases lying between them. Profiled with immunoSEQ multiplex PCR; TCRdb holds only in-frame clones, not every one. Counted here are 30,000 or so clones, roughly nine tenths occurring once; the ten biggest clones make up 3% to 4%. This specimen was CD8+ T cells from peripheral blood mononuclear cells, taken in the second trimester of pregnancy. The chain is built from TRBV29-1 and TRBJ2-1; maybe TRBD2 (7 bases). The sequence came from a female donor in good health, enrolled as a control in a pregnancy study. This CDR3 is CSASEGGQYDEQFF. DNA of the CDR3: TGCAGCGCATCTGAGGGGGGGCAGTACGATGAGCAGTTCTTC.